This entry features one T cell receptor beta chain sequence. What it binds is not known. Sequencing was performed with immunoSEQ multiplex PCR; in TCRdb, only in-frame clones are kept and a portion is missing. The sample holds about 2 million clones, 85% to 95% seen once. The data belong to a study of shared clonotypes between healthy human individuals. Study-level findings and limits: Represented diversity (both genetic and exposure-history) was limited by the small number of donors. Only blood underwent sampling, and tissue repertoires likely differ. Sorted-subset samples were not fully sequenced, rarefaction indicated. Between four donors, naive CD4 clonotypes were shared at a level of about 5%.

The clonotype comes from a young man in good health. Sequences were obtained from naive CD4+ T cells sorted from blood. Subset indicated: CD45RA+ positively selected.

DNA of the CDR3: TGTGCCTGGAGTGACAGGGGCACAGATACGCAGTATTTT. Its translation is CAWSDRGTDTQYF. The rearrangement links TRBV30 to TRBJ2-3; D might be TRBD1 (6 bases). Per the germline V gene, CDR1 is GTSNPN and CDR2 is SVGIG (reference sequence). CDR3 length equals 13 residues. V was cut by 1 base and J by 1 base, with 6 bases left in between.